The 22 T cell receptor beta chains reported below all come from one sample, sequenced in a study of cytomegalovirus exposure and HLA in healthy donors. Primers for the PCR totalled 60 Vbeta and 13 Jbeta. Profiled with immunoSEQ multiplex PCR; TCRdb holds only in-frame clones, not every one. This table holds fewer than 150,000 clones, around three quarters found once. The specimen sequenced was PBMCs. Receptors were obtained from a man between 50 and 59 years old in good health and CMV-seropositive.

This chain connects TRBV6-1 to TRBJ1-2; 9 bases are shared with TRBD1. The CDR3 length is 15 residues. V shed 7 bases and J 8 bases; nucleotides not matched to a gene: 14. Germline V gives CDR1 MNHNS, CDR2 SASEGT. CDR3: CASIQGALEIMGYTF. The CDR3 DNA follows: TGTGCCAGCATACAGGGGGCGTTAGAAATAATGGGCTACACCTTC.

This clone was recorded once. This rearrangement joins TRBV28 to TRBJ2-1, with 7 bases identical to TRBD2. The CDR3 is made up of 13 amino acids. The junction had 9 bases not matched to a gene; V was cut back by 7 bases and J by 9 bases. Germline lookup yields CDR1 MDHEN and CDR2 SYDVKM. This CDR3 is CASTRGGEGEQFF. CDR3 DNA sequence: TGTGCCAGCACTCGGGGCGGGGAGGGTGAGCAGTTCTTC.

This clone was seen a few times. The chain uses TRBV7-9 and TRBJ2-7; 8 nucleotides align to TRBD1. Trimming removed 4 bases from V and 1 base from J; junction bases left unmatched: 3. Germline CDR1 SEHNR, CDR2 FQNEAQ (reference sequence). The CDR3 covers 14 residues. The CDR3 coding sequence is TGTGCCAGCAGCTCGACAGGGGTATCCTACGAGCAGTACTTC. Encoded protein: CASSSTGVSYEQYF.

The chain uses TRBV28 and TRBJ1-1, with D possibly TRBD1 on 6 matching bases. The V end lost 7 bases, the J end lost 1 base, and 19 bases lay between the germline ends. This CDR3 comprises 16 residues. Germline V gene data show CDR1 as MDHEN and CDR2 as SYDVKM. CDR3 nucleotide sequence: TGTGCCAGCACAAGCCTTGTAACAGGGCCGAACACTGAAGCTTTCTTT. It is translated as CASTSLVTGPNTEAFF.

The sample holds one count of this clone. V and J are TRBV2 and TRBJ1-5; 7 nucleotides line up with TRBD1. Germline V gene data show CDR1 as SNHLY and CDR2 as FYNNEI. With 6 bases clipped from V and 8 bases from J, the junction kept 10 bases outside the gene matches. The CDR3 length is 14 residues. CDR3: CASRRDRRGEPQHF. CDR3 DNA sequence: TGTGCCAGCAGGAGGGACAGACGGGGAGAGCCCCAGCATTTT.

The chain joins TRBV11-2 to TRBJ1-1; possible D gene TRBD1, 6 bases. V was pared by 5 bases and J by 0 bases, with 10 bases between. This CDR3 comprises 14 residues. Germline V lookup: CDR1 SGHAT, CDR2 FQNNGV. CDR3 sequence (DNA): TGTGCCAGCAGCATTACAGGGCTGAACACTGAAGCTTTCTTT. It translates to CASSITGLNTEAFF.

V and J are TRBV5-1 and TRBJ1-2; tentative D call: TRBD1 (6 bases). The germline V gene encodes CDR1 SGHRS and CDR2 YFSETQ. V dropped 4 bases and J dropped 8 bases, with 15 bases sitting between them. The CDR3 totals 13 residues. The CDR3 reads CASSVGTIGGYTF. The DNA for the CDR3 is TGCGCCAGCAGCGTCGGGACAATTGGAGGCTACACCTTC.

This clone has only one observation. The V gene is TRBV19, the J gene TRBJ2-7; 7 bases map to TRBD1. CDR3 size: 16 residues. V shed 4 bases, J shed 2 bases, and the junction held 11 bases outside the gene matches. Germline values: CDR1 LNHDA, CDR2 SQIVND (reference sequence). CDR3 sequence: CASSTRQGESTYEQYF. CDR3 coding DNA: TGTGCCAGTAGTACCAGACAGGGCGAGAGTACCTACGAGCAGTACTTC. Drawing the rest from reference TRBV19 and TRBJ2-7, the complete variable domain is DGGITQSPKYLFRKEGQNVTLSCEQNLNHDAMYWYRQDPGQGLRLIYYSQIVNDFQKGDIAEGYSVSREKKESFPLTVTSAQKNPTAFYLCASSTRQGESTYEQYFGPGTRLTVT.

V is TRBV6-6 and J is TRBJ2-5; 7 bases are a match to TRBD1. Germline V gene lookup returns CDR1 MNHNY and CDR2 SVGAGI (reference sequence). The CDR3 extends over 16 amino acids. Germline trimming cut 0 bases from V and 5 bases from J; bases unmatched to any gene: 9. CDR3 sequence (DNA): TGTGCCAGCAGTTACTCGTACACAGGGGTGGTCGAGACCCAGTACTTC. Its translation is CASSYSYTGVVETQYF.

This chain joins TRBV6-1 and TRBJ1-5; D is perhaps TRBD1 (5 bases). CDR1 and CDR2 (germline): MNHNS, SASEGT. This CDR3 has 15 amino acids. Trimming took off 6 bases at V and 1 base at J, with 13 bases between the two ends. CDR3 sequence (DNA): TGTGCCAGCAGGGGGGGAGCGGGGAGCAATCAGCCCCAGCATTTT. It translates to CASRGGAGSNQPQHF.

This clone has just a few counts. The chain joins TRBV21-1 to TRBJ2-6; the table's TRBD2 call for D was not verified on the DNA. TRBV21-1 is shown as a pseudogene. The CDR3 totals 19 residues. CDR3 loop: CASSKLRQFPTSGANVLTF. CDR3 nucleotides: TGTGCCAGCAGCAAATTGAGGCAGTTTCCGACCTCTGGGGCCAACGTCCTGACTTTC.

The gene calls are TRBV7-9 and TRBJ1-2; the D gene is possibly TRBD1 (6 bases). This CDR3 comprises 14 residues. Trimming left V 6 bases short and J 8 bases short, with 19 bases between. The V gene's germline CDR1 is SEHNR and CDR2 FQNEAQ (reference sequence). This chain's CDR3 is CASSFPQGPRGYTF. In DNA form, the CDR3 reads TGTGCCAGCAGTTTCCCTCAGGGGCCTCGCGGCTACACCTTC.

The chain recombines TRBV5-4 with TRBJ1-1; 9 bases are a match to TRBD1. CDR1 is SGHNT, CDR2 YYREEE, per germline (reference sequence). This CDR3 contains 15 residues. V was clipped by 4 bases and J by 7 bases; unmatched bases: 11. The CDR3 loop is CASSKGTGYPYEAFF. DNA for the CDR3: TGTGCCAGCAGCAAAGGGACAGGGTATCCCTATGAAGCTTTCTTT.

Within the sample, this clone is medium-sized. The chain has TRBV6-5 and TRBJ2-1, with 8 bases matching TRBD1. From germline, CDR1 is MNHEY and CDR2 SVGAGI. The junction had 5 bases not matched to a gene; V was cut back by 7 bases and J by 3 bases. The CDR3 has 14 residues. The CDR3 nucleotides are TGTGCCAGCACGCGGACAGGGAACTACAATGAGCAGTTCTTC. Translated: CASTRTGNYNEQFF.

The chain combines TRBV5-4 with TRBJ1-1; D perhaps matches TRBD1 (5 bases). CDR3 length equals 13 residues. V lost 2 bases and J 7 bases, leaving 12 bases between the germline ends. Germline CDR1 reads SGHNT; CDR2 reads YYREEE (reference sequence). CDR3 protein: CASSFRPGVEAFF. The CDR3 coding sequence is TGTGCCAGCAGCTTTAGACCGGGGGTTGAAGCTTTCTTT.

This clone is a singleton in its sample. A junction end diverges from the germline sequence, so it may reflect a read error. The CDR3 DNA sequence: TGCGCCAGCAGCACCTCAGATACGCAGTGTTTT. Its translation: CASSTSDTQCF. The chain is built from TRBV4-1 and TRBJ2-3; unclear D gene. Germline CDR1 MGHRA, CDR2 YSYEKL. The length of the CDR3 is 11 residues.

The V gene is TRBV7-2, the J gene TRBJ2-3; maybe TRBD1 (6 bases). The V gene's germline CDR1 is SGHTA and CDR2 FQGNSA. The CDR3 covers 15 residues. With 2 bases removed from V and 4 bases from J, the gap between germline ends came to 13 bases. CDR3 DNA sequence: TGTGCCAGCAGCTTATTGTTGGGGGCGGCAGATACGCAGTATTTT. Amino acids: CASSLLLGAADTQYF.

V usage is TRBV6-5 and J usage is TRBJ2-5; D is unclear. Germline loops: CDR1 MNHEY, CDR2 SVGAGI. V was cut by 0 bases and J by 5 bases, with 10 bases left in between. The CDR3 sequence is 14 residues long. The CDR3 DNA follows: TGTGCCAGCAGTTACTCGACCGGGTATGAGACCCAGTACTTC. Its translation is CASSYSTGYETQYF.

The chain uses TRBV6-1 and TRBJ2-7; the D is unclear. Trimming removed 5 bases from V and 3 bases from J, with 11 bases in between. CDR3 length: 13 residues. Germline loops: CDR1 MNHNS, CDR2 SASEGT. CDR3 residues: CASSRFQIYEQYF. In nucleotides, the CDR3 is TGTGCCAGCAGTCGCTTCCAGATCTACGAGCAGTACTTC.

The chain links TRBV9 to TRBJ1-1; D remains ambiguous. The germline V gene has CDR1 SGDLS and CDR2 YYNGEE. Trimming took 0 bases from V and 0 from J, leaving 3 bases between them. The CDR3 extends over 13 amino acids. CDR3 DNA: TGTGCCAGCAGCGTAGACATGAACACTGAAGCTTTCTTT. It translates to CASSVDMNTEAFF.

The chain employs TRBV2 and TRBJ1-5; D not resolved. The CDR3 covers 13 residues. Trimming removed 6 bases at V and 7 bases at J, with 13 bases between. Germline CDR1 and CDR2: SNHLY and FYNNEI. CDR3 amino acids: CASSISPRQPQHF. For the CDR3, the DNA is TGTGCCAGCAGCATCTCCCCCCGGCAGCCCCAGCATTTT.

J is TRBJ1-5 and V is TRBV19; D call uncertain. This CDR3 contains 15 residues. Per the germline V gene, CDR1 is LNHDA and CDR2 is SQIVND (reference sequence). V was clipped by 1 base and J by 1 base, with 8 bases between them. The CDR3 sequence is CASSIAGRSNQPQHF. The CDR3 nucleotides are TGTGCCAGTAGTATAGCCGGCAGGAGCAATCAGCCCCAGCATTTT.